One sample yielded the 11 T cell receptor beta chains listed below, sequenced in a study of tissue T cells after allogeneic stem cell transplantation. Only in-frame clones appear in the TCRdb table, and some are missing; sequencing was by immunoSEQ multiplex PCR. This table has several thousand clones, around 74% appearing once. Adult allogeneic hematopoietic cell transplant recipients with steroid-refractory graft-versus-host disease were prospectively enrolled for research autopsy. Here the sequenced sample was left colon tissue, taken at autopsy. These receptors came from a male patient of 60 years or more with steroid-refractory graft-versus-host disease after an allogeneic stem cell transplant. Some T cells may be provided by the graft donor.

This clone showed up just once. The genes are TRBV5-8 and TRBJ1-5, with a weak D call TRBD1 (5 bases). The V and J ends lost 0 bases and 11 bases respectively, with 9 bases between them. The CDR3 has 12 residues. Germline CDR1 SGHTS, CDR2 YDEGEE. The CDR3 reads CASSLVGEAQHF. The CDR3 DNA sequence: TGTGCCAGCAGCTTGGTAGGGGAGGCCCAGCATTTT.

The CDR3 bases are TGTGCCAGCAGCTTATCCGTCGTGAACACTGAAGCTTTCTTT. It specifies CASSLSVVNTEAFF. The chain links TRBV7-9 to TRBJ1-1; no definite D call. V dropped 2 bases and J dropped 0 bases, with 7 bases sitting between them. Germline V CDR1 and CDR2: SEHNR, FQNEAQ (reference sequence). This CDR3 is built from 14 residues.

The CDR3 region has the DNA TGTGCCAGCAGCTTAGCAGTAGGGGACCCCAGGCGCTACAATGAGCAGTTCTTC. Translating gives CASSLAVGDPRRYNEQFF. The genes are TRBV7-9 and TRBJ2-1, with D perhaps assigned TRBD1 or TRBD2 (5 bases each). Germline CDR1 SEHNR, CDR2 FQNEAQ (reference sequence). The CDR3 covers 18 residues. The V end lost 0 bases, the J end lost 3 bases, and 18 bases lay between the germline ends.

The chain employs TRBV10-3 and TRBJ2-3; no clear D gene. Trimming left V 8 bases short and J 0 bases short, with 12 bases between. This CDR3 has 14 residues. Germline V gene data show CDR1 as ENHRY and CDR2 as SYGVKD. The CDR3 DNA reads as TGTGCCATCTTTGACGGCGATAGCACAGATACGCAGTATTTT. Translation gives CAIFDGDSTDTQYF.

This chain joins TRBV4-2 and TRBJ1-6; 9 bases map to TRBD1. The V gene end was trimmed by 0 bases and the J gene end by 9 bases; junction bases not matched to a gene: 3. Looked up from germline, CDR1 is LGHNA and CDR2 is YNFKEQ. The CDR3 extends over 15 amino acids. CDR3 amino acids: CASSQDETGGSPLHF. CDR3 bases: TGTGCCAGCAGCCAAGATGAGACAGGGGGTTCACCCCTCCACTTT.

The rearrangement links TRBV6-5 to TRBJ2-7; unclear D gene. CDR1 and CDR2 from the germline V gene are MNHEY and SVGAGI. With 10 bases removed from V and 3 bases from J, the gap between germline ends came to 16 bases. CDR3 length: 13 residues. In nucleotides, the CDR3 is TGTGCCACACGCCCGCCAGGCAACTACGAGCAGTACTTC. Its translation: CATRPPGNYEQYF.

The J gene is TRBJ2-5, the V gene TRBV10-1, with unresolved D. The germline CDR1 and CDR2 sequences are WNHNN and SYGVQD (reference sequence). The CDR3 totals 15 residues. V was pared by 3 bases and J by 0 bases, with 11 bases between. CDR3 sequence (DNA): TGCGCCAGCAGTGAAGGCGGTAGTAACCAAGAGACCCAGTACTTC. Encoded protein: CASSEGGSNQETQYF.

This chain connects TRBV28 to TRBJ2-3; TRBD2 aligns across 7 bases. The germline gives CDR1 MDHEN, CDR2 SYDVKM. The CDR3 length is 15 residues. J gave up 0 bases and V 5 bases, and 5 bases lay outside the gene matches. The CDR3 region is CASSTAGTSTDTQYF. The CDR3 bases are TGTGCCAGCAGTACAGCGGGGACTAGCACAGATACGCAGTATTTT.

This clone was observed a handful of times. The CDR3 DNA reads as TGTGCCAGCAGTTTACCCGGCGGGGGGGGCACAGATACGCAGTATTTT. Residues: CASSLPGGGGTDTQYF. The chain recombines TRBV27 with TRBJ2-3, with 9 bases matching TRBD2. This CDR3 contains 16 residues. Germline V lookup: CDR1 MNHEY, CDR2 SMNVEV (reference sequence). After removal of 2 bases from V and 1 base from J, the junction contained 4 bases not matched to a gene.

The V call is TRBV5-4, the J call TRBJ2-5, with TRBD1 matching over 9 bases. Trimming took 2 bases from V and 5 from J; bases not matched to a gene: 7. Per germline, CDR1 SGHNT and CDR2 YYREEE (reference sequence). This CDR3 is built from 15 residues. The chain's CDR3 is CASSLGTGNFETQYF. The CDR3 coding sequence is TGTGCCAGCAGCTTAGGGACAGGGAATTTCGAGACCCAGTACTTC.

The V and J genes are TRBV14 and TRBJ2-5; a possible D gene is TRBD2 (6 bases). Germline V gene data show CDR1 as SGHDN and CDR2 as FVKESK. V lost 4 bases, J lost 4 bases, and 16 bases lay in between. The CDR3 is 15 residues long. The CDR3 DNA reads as TGTGCCAGCAGCCTTATGGAGGGTGGAGCAGAGACCCAGTACTTC. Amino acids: CASSLMEGGAETQYF.